The 28 T cell receptor beta chains below were found in one sample sequenced in a study of CD8+ T cells in alopecia areata. In each case, RNA was isolated and then reverse transcribed into cDNA as the sequencing template. Method: immunoSEQ multiplex PCR; TCRdb's copy keeps in-frame clones and lacks some. The sample contains 150,000 to 190,000 clones, 45% to 60% of which appear only once. Sequencing was performed on CD8+ T cells sorted from blood, taken at week 0. The receptors derive from a human donor with alopecia areata.

In its sample, this clone was seen once. J is TRBJ1-1 and V is TRBV5-6; 8 nucleotides agree with TRBD1. The junction had 4 bases not matched to a gene; V was cut back by 4 bases and J by 5 bases. The CDR3 consists of 13 residues. The germline V gene has CDR1 SGHDT and CDR2 YYEEEE. The CDR3 sequence: CASSMDRATEAFF. DNA for the CDR3: TGTGCCAGCAGCATGGACAGGGCAACTGAAGCTTTCTTT.

The chain combines TRBV30 with TRBJ1-2; D is unresolved. CDR1 is GTSNPN and CDR2 is SVGIG in the germline V gene (reference sequence). The V and J ends lost 3 bases and 4 bases respectively, with 15 bases between them. The CDR3 covers 14 residues. CDR3 sequence (DNA): TGTGCCTGGAGCCTACAGAGTCCCCTCTATGGCTACACCTTC. Protein product: CAWSLQSPLYGYTF.

This clone showed up just a few times. The chain joins TRBV29-1 to TRBJ2-1; TRBD1 matches at 7 bases. There are 14 residues in the CDR3. Germline CDR1 reads SQVTM; CDR2 reads ANQGSEA. After removal of 5 bases from V and 5 bases from J, the junction contained 9 bases not matched to a gene. The CDR3 loop reads CSVLGGQVNNEQFF. The CDR3 nucleotides read TGCAGCGTTCTCGGCGGACAGGTGAACAATGAGCAGTTCTTC.

This clone was observed a handful of times. The rearrangement links TRBV15 to TRBJ2-1, with D possibly TRBD1 on 6 matching bases. V lost 6 bases to trimming and J lost 6 bases, with 9 bases between them. The CDR3 extends over 12 amino acids. Germline values: CDR1 LNHNV, CDR2 YYDKDF (reference sequence). The CDR3 protein is CATREGVNEQFF. The CDR3 DNA reads as TGTGCCACCAGAGAGGGGGTCAATGAGCAGTTCTTC.

V gene TRBV7-9 combines with J gene TRBJ1-1, with D unclear. The length of the CDR3 is 12 residues. V lost 5 bases and J 4 bases, leaving 8 bases between the germline ends. Germline values: CDR1 SEHNR, CDR2 FQNEAQ (reference sequence). The CDR3 reads CASSRGFTEAFF. CDR3 DNA: TGTGCCAGCAGCCGCGGATTCACTGAAGCTTTCTTT.

The J gene is TRBJ1-1, the V gene TRBV27, with TRBD1 matching over 9 bases. The CDR3 loop spans 15 amino acids. The V gene's germline CDR1 is MNHEY and CDR2 SMNVEV (reference sequence). The V and J ends lost 7 bases and 0 bases, in that order; junction bases with no gene match: 6. CDR3 region: CASKPDRGMNTEAFF. DNA of the CDR3: TGTGCCAGCAAACCGGACAGGGGTATGAACACTGAAGCTTTCTTT.

This rearrangement joins TRBV6-6 to TRBJ2-2; D is unresolved. The ends were cut back, 4 bases at V and 7 bases at J, with 4 bases in the middle. The germline V gene has CDR1 MNHNY and CDR2 SVGAGI (reference sequence). The CDR3 contains 11 residues. CDR3 residues: CASSFGGELFF. CDR3 bases: TGTGCCAGCAGTTTCGGCGGGGAGCTGTTTTTT.

The V call is TRBV13, the J call TRBJ2-5; 14 bases map to TRBD2. V trimming: 4 bases; J trimming: 2 bases; junction bases outside the gene matches: 3. The CDR3 is 16 residues long. CDR1 and CDR2 from the germline V gene are PRHDT and FYEKMQ (reference sequence). The CDR3 coding sequence is TGTGCCAGCAGCTCTCGGACTAGCGGGGGGCAAGAGACCCAGTACTTC. The encoded protein is CASSSRTSGGQETQYF. The full variable domain, completed using reference TRBV13 and TRBJ2-5, is AAGVIQSPRHLIKEKRETATLKCYPIPRHDTVYWYQQGPGQDPQFLISFYEKMQSDKGSIPDRFSAQQFSDYHSELNMSSLELGDSALYFCASSSRTSGGQETQYFGPGTRLLVL.

This chain uses TRBV6-1 with TRBJ1-6; unclear D gene. The CDR3 sequence is 13 residues long. Per the germline V gene, CDR1 is MNHNS and CDR2 is SASEGT. V shed 0 bases and J shed 12 bases, with 9 bases lying between them. As DNA, the CDR3 is TGTGCCAGCAGTGAAGCTCCTGTCGGACCCCTCCACTTT. This sequence encodes CASSEAPVGPLHF.

This clone was picked up a small number of times. This sequence joins TRBV7-2 and TRBJ2-7; D is undetermined. This CDR3 spans 11 amino acids. Germline V CDR1 and CDR2: SGHTA, FQGNSA. The V and J ends lost 5 bases and 2 bases respectively, with 4 bases between them. The CDR3, as DNA: TGTGCCAGCAGCACCACCTACGAGCAGTACTTC. Protein sequence: CASSTTYEQYF. The full variable domain, completed using reference TRBV7-2 and TRBJ2-7, is GAGVSQSPSNKVTEKGKDVELRCDPISGHTALYWYRQSLGQGLEFLIYFQGNSAPDKSGLPSDRFSAERTGGSVSTLTIQRTQQEDSAVYLCASSTTYEQYFGPGTRLTVT.

V usage is TRBV5-6 and J usage is TRBJ2-3, with D hard to call. Trimming shortened V by 4 bases and J by 10 bases, and 10 bases separated the two germline ends. Germline CDR1 reads SGHDT; CDR2 reads YYEEEE. There are 11 residues in the CDR3. CDR3 loop: CASSDGPAQYF. CDR3 in DNA: TGTGCCAGCAGCGACGGACCCGCGCAGTATTTT.

For the CDR3, the DNA is TGTGCCAGCAGCTTCCGGGGAAGTGGTTTTGGCTACACCTTC. It codes for CASSFRGSGFGYTF. The rearrangement uses TRBV7-2 and TRBJ1-2, with D uncertain. This CDR3 region has 14 residues. Germline V gene data show CDR1 as SGHTA and CDR2 as FQGNSA. Trimming removed 3 bases from V and 7 bases from J, with 15 bases in between.

This chain connects TRBV13 to TRBJ2-1; D might be TRBD1 (7 bases). The ends were cut back, 3 bases at V and 5 bases at J, with 17 bases in the middle. Germline CDR1 reads PRHDT; CDR2 reads FYEKMQ (reference sequence). The CDR3 is 16 residues long. DNA for the CDR3: TGTGCCAGCAGCTTCCCTACAGGGGAGGCGGACAATGAGCAGTTCTTC. Its protein product is CASSFPTGEADNEQFF.

This clone was picked up a small number of times. This chain uses TRBV27 with TRBJ2-7; maybe TRBD1 (6 bases). Deletions cut 6 bases from V and 0 bases from J, with 12 bases between. The CDR3 is made up of 14 amino acids. Germline CDR1 is MNHEY and CDR2 is SMNVEV (reference sequence). CDR3 bases: TGTGCCAGCAGCCACACAGGGAGCTCCTACGAGCAGTACTTC. Its protein is CASSHTGSSYEQYF.

The chain is built from TRBV9 and TRBJ1-6, with D maybe TRBD1 (6 bases). The CDR3 is 17 amino acids. V lost 0 bases and J 0 bases, leaving 10 bases between the germline ends. Germline V lookup: CDR1 SGDLS, CDR2 YYNGEE. This CDR3 is CASSVGQASSYNSPLHF. The CDR3 DNA is TGTGCCAGCAGCGTAGGACAGGCTAGCTCCTATAATTCACCCCTCCACTTT.

This rearrangement joins TRBV27 to TRBJ1-1; 7 bases are shared with TRBD1. Unmatched junction bases numbered 6, after V lost 3 bases and J lost 11 bases. Germline V gene lookup returns CDR1 MNHEY and CDR2 SMNVEV (reference sequence). This CDR3 has 12 amino acids. The CDR3 nucleotides read TGTGCCAGCAGTTTCGCAGGGGGTGGGGCTTTCTTT. Translation gives CASSFAGGGAFF.

This clone was picked up a small number of times. The J gene is TRBJ1-4, the V gene TRBV4-3; tentative D call: TRBD1 (6 bases). The CDR3 has 12 residues. The V gene's germline CDR1 is LGHNA and CDR2 YSLEER. V dropped 3 bases and J dropped 13 bases, with 12 bases sitting between them. The CDR3 DNA sequence: TGCGCCAGCAGCCAGCTTCAGGGGTTACTGTTTTTT. The encoded protein is CASSQLQGLLFF.

This clone was observed a handful of times. V is TRBV29-1 and J is TRBJ2-2, with a possible D match to TRBD1 (5 bases). The V gene's germline CDR1 is SQVTM and CDR2 ANQGSEA. The germline V and J ends were trimmed by 1 base and 3 bases, with 12 bases remaining between them. CDR3 length: 15 amino acids. The CDR3 DNA reads as TGCAGCGTTGAAGCCCGCGGCAGGGACACCGGGGAGCTGTTTTTT. Amino acid sequence: CSVEARGRDTGELFF.

The gene calls are TRBV27 and TRBJ2-1; D may match TRBD1 or TRBD2 (5 bases each). CDR3 size: 12 residues. The V end lost 4 bases, the J end lost 5 bases, and 6 bases lay between the germline ends. The V gene's germline CDR1 is MNHEY and CDR2 SMNVEV (reference sequence). This chain's CDR3 is CASSWDHNEQFF. Here the CDR3 DNA reads TGTGCCAGCAGTTGGGACCACAATGAGCAGTTCTTC.

This rearrangement joins TRBV10-1 to TRBJ1-2; D uncertain. The CDR3 extends over 13 amino acids. Germline V gene sequence: CDR1 WNHNN, CDR2 SYGVQD (reference sequence). The V gene lost 2 bases and the J gene lost 4 bases, with 8 bases spanning the gap. The CDR3 DNA follows: TGCGCCAGCAGTGAGGACGATACCTATGGCTACACCTTC. Translation gives CASSEDDTYGYTF.

The V and J genes are TRBV30 and TRBJ1-4; D uncertain. CDR1 is GTSNPN, CDR2 SVGIG, per germline (reference sequence). CDR3 length: 13 residues. The V gene lost 1 base and the J gene lost 7 bases, with 10 bases spanning the gap. CDR3 protein: CAWSDGYSEKLFF. In DNA form, the CDR3 reads TGTGCCTGGAGTGACGGTTACTCTGAAAAACTGTTTTTT.

The chain recombines TRBV30 with TRBJ2-3; D gene ambiguous. Trimming took off 2 bases at V and 2 bases at J, with 8 bases between the two ends. The CDR3 is 13 residues long. Germline CDR1 is GTSNPN and CDR2 is SVGIG (reference sequence). The CDR3 DNA sequence: TGTGCCTGGAGTCCTTCACACACAGATACGCAGTATTTT. Translation: CAWSPSHTDTQYF.

The gene calls are TRBV13 and TRBJ2-7; maybe TRBD1 (5 bases). The V gene's germline CDR1 is PRHDT and CDR2 FYEKMQ (reference sequence). The CDR3 length is 15 residues. Trimming pared 1 base from V and 0 bases from J, leaving 10 bases between. CDR3 sequence (DNA): TGTGCCAGCAGCTTAGAAGGACAAAGCTCCTACGAGCAGTACTTC. Protein sequence: CASSLEGQSSYEQYF.

V and J are TRBV4-1 and TRBJ1-1, with TRBD1 matching over 7 bases. V was pared by 4 bases and J by 5 bases, with 7 bases of the junction left unmatched. The CDR3 extends over 14 amino acids. Germline-derived CDR1 and CDR2 are MGHRA and YSYEKL. This CDR3 is CASSPGQQGTEAFF. The DNA for the CDR3 is TGCGCCAGCAGCCCGGGACAGCAGGGGACTGAAGCTTTCTTT.

The chain recombines TRBV19 with TRBJ1-6; a possible D gene is TRBD1 (5 bases). V lost 9 bases to trimming and J lost 7 bases, with 13 bases between them. Germline lookup yields CDR1 LNHDA and CDR2 SQIVND (reference sequence). CDR3 length: 13 residues. The chain's CDR3 is CASQLGLNSPLHF. Written as DNA, the CDR3 is TGTGCCAGCCAACTGGGACTGAATTCACCCCTCCACTTT.

This rearrangement joins TRBV29-1 to TRBJ2-1, with 8 bases identical to TRBD2. V lost 5 bases, J lost 0 bases, and 9 bases stayed unmatched. Germline-derived CDR1 and CDR2 are SQVTM and ANQGSEA. The CDR3 has 16 amino acids. The CDR3 sequence: CSVCTVAGSSYNEQFF. As DNA, the CDR3 is TGCAGCGTTTGTACCGTAGCGGGGTCCTCCTACAATGAGCAGTTCTTC.

The V and J genes are TRBV29-1 and TRBJ2-6, with D possibly matching TRBD1 (6 bases). V was shortened by 5 bases and J by 0 bases, with 23 bases between the two germline ends. Germline-derived CDR1 and CDR2 are SQVTM and ANQGSEA. The CDR3 has 19 amino acids. CDR3 protein: CSVSGDIALPSSGANVLTF. CDR3 sequence (DNA): TGCAGCGTTTCAGGGGATATTGCGTTACCCAGCTCTGGGGCCAACGTCCTGACTTTC.

This clone was seen only once. The chain joins TRBV2 to TRBJ2-1; TRBD2 might be the D (5 bases). The V and J ends lost 7 bases and 9 bases respectively, with 13 bases between them. Per germline, CDR1 SNHLY and CDR2 FYNNEI. The CDR3 is 12 residues long. The CDR3 reads CASKPARGEQFF. In DNA, the CDR3 is TGTGCCAGCAAACCAGCTCGGGGTGAGCAGTTCTTC.